The 27 T cell receptor beta chains below come from one sample, sequenced in a study of cytomegalovirus exposure and HLA in healthy donors. This PCR relied on a set of 60 Vbeta primers and 13 Jbeta primers. Sequencing used immunoSEQ multiplex PCR; TCRdb keeps in-frame clones, though not all of them. The top ten clones hold around 2.5% of a sample with approximately 42,000 clones, more than 65% of them seen once. Sequencing was carried out using PBMCs. These TCRs come from a man aged 50 to 60 in good health and CMV-seronegative.

The chain combines TRBV2 with TRBJ1-5; 9 positions agree with TRBD1. From germline, CDR1 is SNHLY and CDR2 FYNNEI. V shed 6 bases, J shed 3 bases, and the junction held 3 bases outside the gene matches. The CDR3 runs 14 residues. CDR3 sequence reads: CASSGQGINQPQHF. CDR3 sequence (DNA): TGTGCCAGCAGCGGACAGGGGATCAATCAGCCCCAGCATTTT.

V and J are TRBV19 and TRBJ2-5; TRBD2 matches at 10 bases. Germline-derived CDR1 and CDR2 are LNHDA and SQIVND (reference sequence). V was pared by 7 bases and J by 1 base, with 3 bases of the junction left unmatched. This CDR3 region has 14 residues. CDR3 loop: CASNQRGGQETQYF. CDR3 coding DNA: TGTGCCAGTAACCAGCGGGGGGGCCAAGAGACCCAGTACTTC.

This clone was counted once. This sequence joins TRBV19 and TRBJ1-5; the match to TRBD1 covers 9 bases. Germline CDR1 and CDR2: LNHDA and SQIVND (reference sequence). V lost 7 bases to trimming and J lost 0 bases; unmatched junction nucleotides: 7. The CDR3 runs to 16 residues. The CDR3 DNA follows: TGTGCCAGTACCGAATTGGGACAGGGTAGCAATCAGCCCCAGCATTTT. Its protein product is CASTELGQGSNQPQHF.

A few counts support this clone. The rearrangement joins TRBV19 to TRBJ2-3; D might be TRBD1 (6 bases). V was pared by 1 base and J by 6 bases, with 11 bases between. Germline V CDR1 and CDR2: LNHDA, SQIVND (reference sequence). CDR3 size: 14 residues. CDR3 loop: CASSIVGGADTQYF. The CDR3 DNA follows: TGTGCCAGTAGTATAGTAGGGGGAGCGGATACGCAGTATTTT.

The rearrangement links TRBV27 to TRBJ1-4; D is unclear. Germline-derived CDR1 and CDR2 are MNHEY and SMNVEV (reference sequence). The CDR3 has 14 residues. Trimming shortened V by 5 bases and J by 0 bases, and 7 bases separated the two germline ends. In DNA form, the CDR3 reads TGTGCCAGCAGTGCCGGGGCAACTAATGAAAAACTGTTTTTT. Encoded protein: CASSAGATNEKLFF.

The V gene is TRBV11-2, the J gene TRBJ2-7, with D hard to call. Germline V gene lookup returns CDR1 SGHAT and CDR2 FQNNGV. V lost 4 bases, J lost 0 bases, and 10 bases lay in between. This CDR3 has 14 residues. CDR3 sequence: CASSSLRFSYEQYF. The CDR3 region has the DNA TGTGCCAGCAGCTCGTTGCGGTTCTCCTACGAGCAGTACTTC.

The chain recombines TRBV5-1 with TRBJ1-4; a possible D gene is TRBD1 (6 bases). Per germline, CDR1 SGHRS and CDR2 YFSETQ. This CDR3 is 15 amino acids long. Trimming took 4 bases from V and 8 from J, leaving 18 bases between them. The CDR3 here is CASSPNRVSEEKLFF. As DNA, the CDR3 is TGCGCCAGCAGCCCGAACAGGGTTTCCGAGGAAAAACTGTTTTTT.

The CDR3 here is CASSLGQGVSDTQYF. The CDR3 DNA follows: TGTGCCAGCAGTTTAGGGCAGGGGGTGTCAGATACGCAGTATTTT. The chain couples TRBV28 to TRBJ2-3, with TRBD1 matching over 7 bases. Germline V gives CDR1 MDHEN, CDR2 SYDVKM. CDR3 length equals 15 residues. The V gene end was trimmed by 2 bases and the J gene end by 4 bases; junction bases not matched to a gene: 6.

The V gene is TRBV7-9, the J gene TRBJ2-2; 8 nucleotides match TRBD2. With 5 bases clipped from V and 5 bases from J, the junction kept 10 bases outside the gene matches. The CDR3 has 16 residues. The V gene's germline CDR1 is SEHNR and CDR2 FQNEAQ (reference sequence). This chain's CDR3 is CASSPRTSRETGELFF. CDR3 nucleotide sequence: TGTGCCAGCAGCCCCAGGACTAGCCGGGAGACCGGGGAGCTGTTTTTT.

The chain links TRBV6-1 to TRBJ2-7; D not resolved. The CDR3 is made up of 13 amino acids. Trimming left V 7 bases short and J 1 base short, with 11 bases between. The germline V gene has CDR1 MNHNS and CDR2 SASEGT. In DNA, the CDR3 is TGTGCCAGCAAAGTTAGCAATTCCTACGAGCAGTACTTC. The encoded protein is CASKVSNSYEQYF.

This clone was recorded a few times. The V and J genes are TRBV27 and TRBJ2-7; 9 bases line up with TRBD1. V shed 3 bases, J shed 0 bases, and the junction held 3 bases outside the gene matches. The CDR3 totals 15 residues. In germline, CDR1 is MNHEY, CDR2 SMNVEV (reference sequence). CDR3 protein: CASSFEQGASYEQYF. CDR3 bases: TGTGCCAGCAGTTTTGAACAGGGGGCCTCCTACGAGCAGTACTTC.

The chain carries TRBV11-2 and TRBJ1-4, with D perhaps TRBD1 (5 bases). The CDR3 consists of 14 residues. Trimming left V 5 bases short and J 4 bases short, with 11 bases between. Germline V gives CDR1 SGHAT, CDR2 FQNNGV. Written as DNA, the CDR3 is TGTGCCAGCAGCCCTGACAGCGATAATGAAAAACTGTTTTTT. Translating gives CASSPDSDNEKLFF.

This rearrangement joins TRBV7-9 to TRBJ2-1; D is possibly TRBD1 (6 bases). Per germline, CDR1 SEHNR and CDR2 FQNEAQ (reference sequence). The germline V and J ends were trimmed by 6 bases and 9 bases, with 24 bases remaining between them. This CDR3 region has 16 residues. The CDR3 DNA reads TGTGCCAGCAGTTTACAGGGATTAAGTTATGGTAGTGAGCAGTTCTTC. Translation gives CASSLQGLSYGSEQFF.

This clone was detected only once. The chain links TRBV7-8 to TRBJ1-1; D is perhaps TRBD1 (5 bases). The CDR3 is 15 residues long. The ends were cut back, 1 base at V and 0 bases at J, with 9 bases in the middle. CDR1 and CDR2 (germline): SGHVS, FQNEAQ. CDR3 in DNA: TGTGCCAGCAGCTTAGAAGGGGTGATGAACACTGAAGCTTTCTTT. Translating it yields CASSLEGVMNTEAFF.

The rearrangement links TRBV6-1 to TRBJ1-1; D might be TRBD1 (5 bases). The length of the CDR3 is 14 residues. The germline V gene has CDR1 MNHNS and CDR2 SASEGT. Trimming took off 6 bases at V and 2 bases at J, with 13 bases between the two ends. The CDR3 DNA follows: TGTGCCAGCAGCGCGGGGGGATATAACACTGAAGCTTTCTTT. Translation: CASSAGGYNTEAFF.

The chain employs TRBV2 and TRBJ1-2; TRBD1 agrees at 7 bases. The CDR3 spans 14 residues. The germline gives CDR1 SNHLY, CDR2 FYNNEI. V lost 5 bases to trimming and J lost 8 bases; unmatched junction nucleotides: 11. CDR3 nucleotides: TGTGCCAGCAGTAAGACCGGGACAGTCAGCGGCTACACCTTC. Its protein is CASSKTGTVSGYTF.

The chain combines TRBV6-5 with TRBJ1-1; the D gene is possibly TRBD1 (5 bases). The CDR3 has 14 residues. Per germline, CDR1 MNHEY and CDR2 SVGAGI. The ends were cut back, 2 bases at V and 2 bases at J, with 9 bases in the middle. CDR3: CASSYGAHNTEAFF. In DNA, the CDR3 is TGTGCCAGCAGTTACGGGGCTCACAACACTGAAGCTTTCTTT.

This clone came up once. J is TRBJ2-7 and V is TRBV6-6, with 7 bases that match TRBD1. V shed 4 bases, J shed 2 bases, and the junction held 5 bases outside the gene matches. This CDR3 is built from 14 residues. Germline-derived CDR1 and CDR2 are MNHNY and SVGAGI (reference sequence). The CDR3 DNA is TGTGCCAGCAGTTTAACTACAGGGGCCTACGAGCAGTACTTC. It yields the protein CASSLTTGAYEQYF.

This clone was found once. The genes are TRBV11-2 and TRBJ2-1; D call uncertain. V lost 2 bases and J lost 3, with 2 bases in between. The CDR3 runs to 12 residues. CDR1 and CDR2 (germline): SGHAT, FQNNGV. The CDR3 protein is CASSLYYNEQFF. As DNA, the CDR3 is TGTGCCAGCAGCTTATACTACAATGAGCAGTTCTTC. The complete variable domain, with remaining parts taken from reference TRBV11-2 and TRBJ2-1, reads EAGVAQSPRYKIIEKRQSVAFWCNPISGHATLYWYQQILGQGPKLLIQFQNNGVVDDSQLPKDRFSAERLKGVDSTLKIQPAKLEDSAVYLCASSLYYNEQFFGPGTRLTVL.

This chain joins TRBV25-1 and TRBJ1-1, with TRBD1 matching 10 bases. V lost 5 bases and J lost 0; bases outside the gene matches: 6. CDR1 and CDR2 (germline): MGHDK, SYGVNS. The CDR3 totals 16 residues. CDR3 nucleotides: TGTGCCAGCAGTCTCCCGGGACAGGGGATGAACACTGAAGCTTTCTTT. It translates to CASSLPGQGMNTEAFF. Full variable domain (outside the CDR3, taken from reference TRBV25-1 and TRBJ1-1): EADIYQTPRYLVIGTGKKITLECSQTMGHDKMYWYQQDPGMELHLIHYSYGVNSTEKGDLSSESTVSRIRTEHFPLTLESARPSHTSQYLCASSLPGQGMNTEAFFGQGTRLTVV.

This clone was picked up a small number of times. The chain joins TRBV4-3 to TRBJ1-5; D unclear. There are 13 residues in the CDR3. Germline lookup yields CDR1 LGHNA and CDR2 YSLEER. Trimming removed 2 bases at V and 6 bases at J, with 8 bases between. The CDR3 DNA is TGCGCCAGCAGCCAAATTGGAGGTCAGCCCCAGCATTTT. Its translation is CASSQIGGQPQHF.

This chain links TRBV5-1 with TRBJ2-3; D is undetermined. In germline, CDR1 is SGHRS, CDR2 YFSETQ. The CDR3 has 14 amino acids. With 2 bases removed from V and 2 bases from J, the gap between germline ends came to 9 bases. The CDR3 region has the DNA TGCGCCAGCAGCTTAGAGCCCGACACAGATACGCAGTATTTT. Its protein product is CASSLEPDTDTQYF.

The chain uses TRBV6-1 and TRBJ1-6; possible D gene TRBD1, 5 bases. With 4 bases removed from V and 6 bases from J, the gap between germline ends came to 10 bases. This CDR3 contains 14 residues. CDR1 and CDR2 from the germline V gene are MNHNS and SASEGT. CDR3 loop: CASSAGVFNSPLHF. The CDR3, as DNA: TGTGCCAGCAGTGCGGGGGTATTTAATTCACCCCTCCACTTT.

In its sample, this clone was seen once. The V call is TRBV5-1, the J call TRBJ2-7, with 7 nucleotides matching TRBD1. V gave up 6 bases and J gave up 0 bases; unmatched junction bases: 6. Germline values: CDR1 SGHRS, CDR2 YFSETQ. The CDR3 spans 14 residues. The CDR3 protein is CASTGDSSSYEQYF. CDR3 sequence (DNA): TGCGCCAGCACAGGGGACAGTAGCTCCTACGAGCAGTACTTC.

The rearrangement joins TRBV28 to TRBJ1-5; D remains ambiguous. This CDR3 has 17 amino acids. The V gene's germline CDR1 is MDHEN and CDR2 SYDVKM. The germline V and J ends were trimmed by 5 bases and 3 bases, with 20 bases remaining between them. CDR3 region: CASSPGSSRDFNQPQHF. Here the CDR3 DNA reads TGTGCCAGCAGTCCCGGGAGCTCTCGGGATTTCAATCAGCCCCAGCATTTT.

The chain couples TRBV9 to TRBJ1-1, with a possible D match to TRBD1 (5 bases). V gave up 3 bases and J gave up 4 bases, with 16 bases separating them. Germline loops: CDR1 SGDLS, CDR2 YYNGEE. There are 15 residues in the CDR3. Here the CDR3 DNA reads TGTGCCAGCAGCGCCCGTGCACAGGCCGCCACTGAAGCTTTCTTT. Translated, it gives CASSARAQAATEAFF.

This clone was observed a single time. In DNA form, the CDR3 reads TGTGCCAGTAGTATAGTACGGACAGGGGGAAATGAAAAACTGTTTTTT. It is translated as CASSIVRTGGNEKLFF. V usage is TRBV19 and J usage is TRBJ1-4, with TRBD1 identical over 10 bases. CDR3 length: 16 amino acids. J gave up 5 bases and V 1 base, and 4 bases lay outside the gene matches. Germline assignment: CDR1 LNHDA and CDR2 SQIVND (reference sequence).